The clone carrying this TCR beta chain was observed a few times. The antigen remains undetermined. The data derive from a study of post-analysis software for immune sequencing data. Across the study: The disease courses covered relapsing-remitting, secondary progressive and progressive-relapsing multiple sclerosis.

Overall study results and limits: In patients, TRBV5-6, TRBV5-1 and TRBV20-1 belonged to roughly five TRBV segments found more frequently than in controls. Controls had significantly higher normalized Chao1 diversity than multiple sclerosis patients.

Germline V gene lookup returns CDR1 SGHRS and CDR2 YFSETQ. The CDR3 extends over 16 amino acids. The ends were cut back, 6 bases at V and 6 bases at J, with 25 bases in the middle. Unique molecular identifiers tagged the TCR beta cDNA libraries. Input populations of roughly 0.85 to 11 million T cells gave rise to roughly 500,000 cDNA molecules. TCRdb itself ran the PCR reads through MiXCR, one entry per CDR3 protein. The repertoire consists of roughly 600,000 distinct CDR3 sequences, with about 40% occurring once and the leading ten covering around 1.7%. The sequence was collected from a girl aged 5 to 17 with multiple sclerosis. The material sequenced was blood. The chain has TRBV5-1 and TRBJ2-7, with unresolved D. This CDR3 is CASTHGTGKEKGEQYF. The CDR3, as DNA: TGCGCCAGCACCCACGGAACGGGTAAAGAAAAGGGCGAGCAGTACTTC.